The text below deals with one TCR beta chain. Its antigen is not identified. This sample is part of a study of PD-1 blockade in classical Hodgkin lymphoma. Study-wide results and limits: By cycle point C4D1, TCR diversity had risen significantly in CD4+ cells (but not CD8+ cells). Similar baseline diversity was found in complete responders and newly diagnosed patients. When set against healthy donors, newly diagnosed patients were reported to show lower baseline TCR diversity.

With no exception, relapse followed autologous stem cell transplantation in all patients, and brentuximab vedotin exposure varied. Best responses included complete response and partial response; otherwise, the best response was progressive disease. Produced via immunoSEQ multiplex PCR; TCRdb's table is partial and in-frame only. The sample holds 24,000 or so clones, about three quarters seen once. This clonotype was obtained from a human donor with classical Hodgkin lymphoma. This specimen consisted of peripheral blood mononuclear cells (PBMCs), obtained before the second cycle of nivolumab.

CDR3 loop: CASGPPKTGVYGYTF. CDR3 sequence (DNA): TGTGCCAGTGGGCCTCCGAAGACTGGAGTGTATGGCTACACCTTC. V and J are TRBV28 and TRBJ1-2; D gene unclear. The V gene's germline CDR1 is MDHEN and CDR2 SYDVKM. This CDR3 region has 15 residues. V lost 9 bases and J 5 bases, leaving 22 bases between the germline ends.